This T cell receptor (beta chain) was recorded in a study of T-cell reconstitution after alpha-beta-depleted transplantation in children. General study findings and limits: Among T cells one year after transplant, newly produced cells accounted for most counts and diversity. As was reported, about two months after transplant, alpha-beta T cells came from several hundred expanded graft clones. Surviving recipient T cells and thymic progenitors produced the high day-60 TCRbeta diversity seen in some patients.

There are a few counts of this clonotype. The antigen remains unidentified. TCRbeta library construction was performed incorporating unique molecular identifiers. TCRdb recomputed calls from the PCR reads with MiXCR, one row per CDR3 protein. The sample yields just under 350,000 distinct CDR3 sequences, about 17% seen once. The CDR3 spans 16 residues. Deletions cut 1 base from V and 4 bases from J, with 17 bases between. CDR1 LGHNA and CDR2 YSLEER come from the germline V gene. This clonotype originated in a male patient aged 2-15 years who had a stem cell transplant for acute lymphoblastic leukemia, so the T cells may come from the graft donor. This sample comprised PBMCs, mostly from graft donor cells, obtained 360 days after TCRalphabeta/CD19-depleted stem cell transplant. The rearrangement uses TRBV4-3 and TRBJ2-7, with D perhaps assigned TRBD1 or TRBD2 (5 bases each). The CDR3 sequence: CASSQGFGGALYEQYF. CDR3 bases: TGCGCCAGCAGCCAAGGATTTGGGGGAGCCCTATACGAGCAGTACTTC.